These T cell receptor beta chains were read from a single sample in a study of blood T cell repertoires in COVID-19. The assay was immunoSEQ multiplex PCR, and TCRdb's table has in-frame clones only and misses some. This sample carries 300,000 or so clones, about nine tenths of them seen once, and the ten largest clones take about 9.4%. The sequencing input was PBMCs or T cells enriched from blood (not recorded which). All receptors come from a young woman who had recovered from COVID-19. CDR3s include the opening cysteine and the closing phenylalanine or tryptophan. A D gene is named only where the DNA matches it firmly. Not every row has a clone size; where given, it reads once, few, many or a size class.

-	TRBJ2-2	-	TRBV6-5	TGTGCCAGCAGCCGGGGAAGCACCGGGGAGCTGTTTTTT	CASSRGSTGELFF
-	TRBJ2-7	-	TRBV18	TGTGCCAGCTCACCATCGACAGCGTCCTACGAGCAGTACTTC	CASSPSTASYEQYF
once	TRBJ2-7	-	TRBV6-1	TGTGCCAGCAGTGAAGCGCAAAGGACAATCTACGAGCAGTACTTC	CASSEAQRTIYEQYF
-	TRBJ2-5	-	TRBV7-3	TGTGCCAGCAGCCCCACACGTCAAGAGACCCAGTACTTC	CASSPTRQETQYF
-	TRBJ1-2	-	TRBV28	TGTGCCAGCAGTCCCCCCAGGGGTGGCTACACCTTC	CASSPPRGGYTF
few	TRBJ1-1	TRBD1	TRBV28	TGTGCCAGCAGACTTACAGGGGGCACTGAAGCTTTCTTT	CASRLTGGTEAFF
few	TRBJ2-7	-	TRBV7-9	TGTGCCAGCAGCTTAGTAGCCCCTACCTACGAGCAGTACTTC	CASSLVAPTYEQYF
-	TRBJ2-1	TRBD2	TRBV10-1	TGCGCCAGCAGTGGGACTAGCGAAACGTCTTTGGATGAGCAGTTCTTC	CASSGTSETSLDEQFF
once	TRBJ1-5	-	TRBV19	TGTGCCAGTAGTATGCTTGCCGGGCAGCCCCAGCATTTT	CASSMLAGQPQHF
-	TRBJ1-5	TRBD1	TRBV6-5	TGTGCCAGCACTGGGACAGGGTGGTATCAGCCCCAGCATTTT	CASTGTGWYQPQHF
-	TRBJ1-3	-	TRBV30	TGTGCCTCTCTCCGGGACAAGTCTGGAAACACCATATATTTT	CASLRDKSGNTIYF
-	TRBJ1-1	-	TRBV5-6	TGTGCCAGCAGCTCCCGGACAGCGAACACTGAAGCTTTCTTT	CASSSRTANTEAFF
few	TRBJ2-1	-	TRBV6-5	TGTGCCAGCAGTTTAAAACAGGGCCCCCCAAACAATGAGCAGTTCTTC	CASSLKQGPPNNEQFF
once	TRBJ2-1	TRBD2	TRBV3-1/TRBV3-2	TGTGCCAGCAGCCAAGTAAGCGGGACCTACAATGAGCAGTTCTTC	CASSQVSGTYNEQFF
few	TRBJ2-1	TRBD2	TRBV7-2	TGTGCCAGCAGCTCTGGAGGACTAGCGGGAGTGTGGAATGAGCAGTTCTTC	CASSSGGLAGVWNEQFF
-	TRBJ1-3	-	TRBV12-3/TRBV12-4	TGTGCCAGCAGTTTACACAGGGGAAACACCATATATTTT	CASSLHRGNTIYF
-	TRBJ2-3	-	TRBV28	TGTGCCAGCAGTTTTCGGGGGAGTTCCACAGATACGCAGTATTTT	CASSFRGSSTDTQYF
-	TRBJ1-2	-	TRBV30	TGTGCCTGGAGTGTACAGGGTGGCTACACCTTC	CAWSVQGGYTF